The TCR beta chain described here comes from a study of a mutant IDH1 vaccine in newly diagnosed glioma. Overall study: Initiation of the vaccine course occurred 4-6 weeks after radiotherapy alone, or alongside temozolomide cycles. It was radiotherapy, temozolomide, or both that patients received previously, with most receiving both.

J gave up 6 bases and V 4 bases, and 8 bases lay outside the gene matches. This CDR3 has 14 amino acids. Germline V gene data show CDR1 as SGDLS and CDR2 as YYNGEE. Comments on this clone: Its antigen is as yet unknown.

Repertoires were generated with immunoSEQ multiplex PCR, while TCRdb's copy carries only in-frame clones and drops some. The table shows tens of thousands of clones, with roughly 85% occurring only once. Time point here: week 23, last vaccination. All doses held 300 ug of mutant IDH1 20-mer peptide, with topical imiquimod. Every donor had a new WHO grade 3 or 4 astrocytoma that was IDH1-mutant, with loss of nuclear ATRX. The receptor comes from a woman aged 45-59 years with glioma. The genes are TRBV9 and TRBJ2-7; TRBD1 matches at 9 bases. This specimen consisted of PBMCs, obtained from a glioma patient whose treatment included an IDH1 peptide vaccine. In nucleotides, the CDR3 is TGTGCCAGCAGCTCCGGGACAGGGACCCTCGAGCAGTACTTC. It yields the protein CASSSGTGTLEQYF.